This T cell receptor (beta chain) originates from a study of shared clonotypes between healthy human individuals. Donors were healthy HIV-negative adults without recent acute infections or vaccinations. In unsorted samples, genomic DNA was obtained using 90 million or so PBMCs. Genomic DNA from each subset was divided evenly over several immunoSEQ plates. TCRdb's table, derived via immunoSEQ multiplex PCR, lists solely in-frame clones and lacks some. The sample holds roughly 480,000 clones, around three quarters seen once. The CDR3 runs 16 residues. The germline V gene encodes CDR1 KGHSH and CDR2 LQKENI. The J segment lost 4 bases and the V segment lost 5 bases, leaving 8 bases of the junction unmatched.

The chain combines TRBV18 with TRBJ2-1, with TRBD2 matching over 10 bases. The receptor was isolated from a woman between 35 and 50 years old in good health. Some clones in this sample may be carry-over from other donors' samples. Sample: PBMCs. In DNA, the CDR3 is TGTGCCAGCTCAGACCAAAGCGGGAGGGCTTACAATGAGCAGTTCTTC. Its translation: CASSDQSGRAYNEQFF. Together with reference TRBV18 and TRBJ2-1, the CDR3 gives the full variable domain: NAGVMQNPRHLVRRRGQEARLRCSPMKGHSHVYWYRQLPEEGLKFMVYLQKENIIDESGMPKERFSAEFPKEGPSILRIQQVVRGDSAAYFCASSDQSGRAYNEQFFGPGTRLTVL.